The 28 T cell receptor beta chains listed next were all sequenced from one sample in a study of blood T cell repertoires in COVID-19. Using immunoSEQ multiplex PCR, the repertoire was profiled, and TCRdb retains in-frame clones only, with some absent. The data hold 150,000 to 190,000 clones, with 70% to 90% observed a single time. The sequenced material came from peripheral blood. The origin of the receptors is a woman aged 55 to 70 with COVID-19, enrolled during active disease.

The CDR3 protein is CASSLTAEPAYGYTF. The CDR3 DNA reads TGCGCCAGCAGCTTGACAGCGGAGCCTGCTTATGGCTACACCTTC. The rearrangement joins TRBV5-1 to TRBJ1-2; no definite D call. With 1 base removed from V and 5 bases from J, the gap between germline ends came to 15 bases. The germline CDR1 and CDR2 sequences are SGHRS and YFSETQ. This CDR3 has 15 residues.

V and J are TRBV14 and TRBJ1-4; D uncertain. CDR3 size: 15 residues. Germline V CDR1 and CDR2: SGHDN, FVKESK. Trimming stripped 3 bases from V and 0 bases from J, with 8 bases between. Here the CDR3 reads CASSHRVATNEKLFF. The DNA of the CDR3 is TGTGCCAGCAGCCATCGGGTTGCAACTAATGAAAAACTGTTTTTT. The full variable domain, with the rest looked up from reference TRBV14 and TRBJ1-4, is EAGVTQFPSHSVIEKGQTVTLRCDPISGHDNLYWYRRVMGKEIKFLLHFVKESKQDESGMPNNRFLAERTGGTYSTLKVQPAELEDSGVYFCASSHRVATNEKLFFGSGTQLSVL.

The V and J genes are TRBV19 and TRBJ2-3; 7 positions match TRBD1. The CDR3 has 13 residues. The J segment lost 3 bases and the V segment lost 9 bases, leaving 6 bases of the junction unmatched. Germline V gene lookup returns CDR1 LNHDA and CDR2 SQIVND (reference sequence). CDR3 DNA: TGTGCCAGCGCGACAGGGTTAACAGATACGCAGTATTTT. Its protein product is CASATGLTDTQYF.

CDR3 DNA sequence: TGTGCCTGGAGTACGACAGGGGGGGGTGAAAAACTGTTTTTT. Protein: CAWSTTGGGEKLFF. The chain uses TRBV30 and TRBJ1-4, with 9 bases lining up with TRBD1. Germline loops: CDR1 GTSNPN, CDR2 SVGIG (reference sequence). V was pared by 2 bases and J by 7 bases, with 5 bases of the junction left unmatched. The CDR3 has 14 amino acids. Full variable domain (outside the CDR3, taken from reference TRBV30 and TRBJ1-4): SQTIHQWPATLVQPVGSPLSLECTVEGTSNPNLYWYRQAAGRGLQLLFYSVGIGQISSEVPQNLSASRPQDRQFILSSKKLLLSDSGFYLCAWSTTGGGEKLFFGSGTQLSVL.

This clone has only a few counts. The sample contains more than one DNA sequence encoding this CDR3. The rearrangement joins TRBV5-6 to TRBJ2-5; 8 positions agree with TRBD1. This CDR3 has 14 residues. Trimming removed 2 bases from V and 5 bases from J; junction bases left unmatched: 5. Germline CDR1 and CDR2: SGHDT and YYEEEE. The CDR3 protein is CASSFQDRAETQYF. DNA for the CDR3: TGTGCCAGCAGCTTCCAGGACAGGGCCGAGACCCAGTACTTC.

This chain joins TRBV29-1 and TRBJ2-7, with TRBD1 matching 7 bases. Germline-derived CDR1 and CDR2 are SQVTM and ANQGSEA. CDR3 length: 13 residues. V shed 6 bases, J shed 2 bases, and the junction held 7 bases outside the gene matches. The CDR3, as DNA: TGCAGCGTGTACGGGACAGAACCCTACGAGCAGTACTTC. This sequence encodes CSVYGTEPYEQYF.

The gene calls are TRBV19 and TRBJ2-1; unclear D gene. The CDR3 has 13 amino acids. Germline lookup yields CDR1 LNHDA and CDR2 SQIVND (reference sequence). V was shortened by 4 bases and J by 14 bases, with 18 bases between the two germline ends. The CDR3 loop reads CASSTLLGFAEFF. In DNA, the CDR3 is TGTGCCAGTAGTACACTCCTTGGATTTGCGGAGTTCTTC.

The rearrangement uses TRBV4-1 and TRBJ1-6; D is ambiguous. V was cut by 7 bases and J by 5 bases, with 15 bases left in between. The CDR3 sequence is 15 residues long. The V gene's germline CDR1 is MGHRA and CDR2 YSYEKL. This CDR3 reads CASTPRELDNSPLHF. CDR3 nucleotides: TGCGCCAGCACACCTCGGGAGTTGGATAATTCACCCCTCCACTTT.

The DNA of the CDR3 is TGTGCCAGCAGTCCCCGACGGACTTACCTGTCCACAGATACGCAGTATTTT. This sequence encodes CASSPRRTYLSTDTQYF. The chain is built from TRBV27 and TRBJ2-3; tentative D call: TRBD2 (5 bases). The length of the CDR3 is 17 residues. Germline V gene lookup returns CDR1 MNHEY and CDR2 SMNVEV (reference sequence). V shed 5 bases and J shed 2 bases, with 20 bases lying between them.

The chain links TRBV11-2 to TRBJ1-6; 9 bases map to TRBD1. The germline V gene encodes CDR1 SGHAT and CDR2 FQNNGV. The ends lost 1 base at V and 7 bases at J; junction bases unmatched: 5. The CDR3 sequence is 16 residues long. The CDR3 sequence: CASSLVPGQGNSPLHF. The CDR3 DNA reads TGTGCCAGCAGCTTAGTCCCGGGACAGGGAAATTCACCCCTCCACTTT. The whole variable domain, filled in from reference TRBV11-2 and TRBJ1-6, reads EAGVAQSPRYKIIEKRQSVAFWCNPISGHATLYWYQQILGQGPKLLIQFQNNGVVDDSQLPKDRFSAERLKGVDSTLKIQPAKLEDSAVYLCASSLVPGQGNSPLHFGNGTRLTVT.

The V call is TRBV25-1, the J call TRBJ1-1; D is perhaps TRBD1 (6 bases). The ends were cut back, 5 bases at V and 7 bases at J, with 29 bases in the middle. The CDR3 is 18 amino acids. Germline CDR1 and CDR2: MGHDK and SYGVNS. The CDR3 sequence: CASSTIPFSGGEEGEAFF. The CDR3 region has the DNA TGTGCCAGCAGTACAATTCCATTTTCGGGGGGCGAGGAGGGTGAAGCTTTCTTT.

In DNA form, the CDR3 reads TGTGCCAGCAGCGTCCCCCGAGGTCCGGATGAGCAGTTCTTC. This encodes CASSVPRGPDEQFF. J is TRBJ2-1 and V is TRBV7-9; D remains unclear. Trimming removed 5 bases from V and 8 bases from J, with 16 bases in between. In germline, CDR1 is SEHNR, CDR2 FQNEAQ (reference sequence). This CDR3 is 14 amino acids long.

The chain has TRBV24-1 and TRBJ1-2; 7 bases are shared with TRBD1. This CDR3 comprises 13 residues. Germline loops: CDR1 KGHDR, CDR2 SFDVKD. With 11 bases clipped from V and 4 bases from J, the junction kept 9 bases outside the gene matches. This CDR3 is CAIRDSDFYGYTF. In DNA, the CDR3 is TGTGCCATCCGGGACAGCGATTTCTATGGCTACACCTTC.

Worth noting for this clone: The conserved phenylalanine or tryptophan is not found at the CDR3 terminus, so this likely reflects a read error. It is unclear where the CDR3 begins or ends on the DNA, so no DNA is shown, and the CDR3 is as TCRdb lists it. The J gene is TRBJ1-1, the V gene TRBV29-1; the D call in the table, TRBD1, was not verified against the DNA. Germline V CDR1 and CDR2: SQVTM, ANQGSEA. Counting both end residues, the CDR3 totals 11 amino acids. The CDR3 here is CSVPTLQGTLL.

For the CDR3, the DNA is TGTGCCAGCAGTGAGCCCACCGGGACAGGAAGGCCTGGGGGAAACACCATATATTTT. This translates into CASSEPTGTGRPGGNTIYF. The J gene is TRBJ1-3, the V gene TRBV6-1; 8 bases are shared with TRBD1. There are 19 residues in the CDR3. Germline loops: CDR1 MNHNS, CDR2 SASEGT. Trimming removed 3 bases from V and 4 bases from J; junction bases left unmatched: 17.

The CDR3 here is CASSAHRGARDYGYTF. Written as DNA, the CDR3 is TGTGCCAGCAGCGCGCACAGGGGAGCCAGAGACTATGGCTACACCTTC. The rearrangement links TRBV9 to TRBJ1-2, with TRBD1 matching over 7 bases. V shed 3 bases, J shed 3 bases, and the junction held 11 bases outside the gene matches. This CDR3 spans 16 amino acids. Germline lookup yields CDR1 SGDLS and CDR2 YYNGEE.

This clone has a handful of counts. CDR3 in DNA: TGTGCCAGCAGCCAACAAGCGGGGGGTAATGAAAAACTGTTTTTT. Its protein product is CASSQQAGGNEKLFF. The chain has TRBV3-1 (or the pseudogene TRBV3-2) and TRBJ1-4; D may be TRBD1 (5 bases). The V gene lost 2 bases and the J gene lost 4 bases, with 11 bases spanning the gap. The CDR3 spans 15 residues. Per germline, CDR1 LGHDT and CDR2 YNNKEL (reference sequence).

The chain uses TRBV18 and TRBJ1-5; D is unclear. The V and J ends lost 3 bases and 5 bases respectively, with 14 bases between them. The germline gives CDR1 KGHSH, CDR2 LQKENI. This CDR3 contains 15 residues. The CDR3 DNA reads TGTGCCAGCTCACCGACGACGGGAGGTTATCAGCCCCAGCATTTT. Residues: CASSPTTGGYQPQHF.

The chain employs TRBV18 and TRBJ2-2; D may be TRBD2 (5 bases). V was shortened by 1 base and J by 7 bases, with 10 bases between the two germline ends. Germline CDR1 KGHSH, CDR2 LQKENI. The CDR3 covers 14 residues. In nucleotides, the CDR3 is TGTGCCAGCTCACCACGGAGGACCGGCGGGGAGCTGTTTTTT. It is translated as CASSPRRTGGELFF.

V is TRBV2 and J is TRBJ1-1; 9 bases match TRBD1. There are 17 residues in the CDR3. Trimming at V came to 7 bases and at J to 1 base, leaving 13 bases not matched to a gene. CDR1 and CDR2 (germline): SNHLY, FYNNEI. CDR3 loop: CASTLPSGQGRNTEAFF. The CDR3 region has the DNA TGTGCCAGCACTCTCCCTTCGGGACAGGGTCGGAACACTGAAGCTTTCTTT.

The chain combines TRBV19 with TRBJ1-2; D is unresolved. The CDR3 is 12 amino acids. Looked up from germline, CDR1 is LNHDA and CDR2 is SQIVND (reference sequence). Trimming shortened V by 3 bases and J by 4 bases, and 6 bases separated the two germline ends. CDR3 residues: CASSINSYGYTF. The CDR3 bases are TGTGCCAGTAGTATCAACAGCTATGGCTACACCTTC.

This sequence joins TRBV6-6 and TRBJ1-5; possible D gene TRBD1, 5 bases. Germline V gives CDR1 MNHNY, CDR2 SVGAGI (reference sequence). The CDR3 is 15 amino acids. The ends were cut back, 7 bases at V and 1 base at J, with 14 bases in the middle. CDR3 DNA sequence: TGTGCCAGCACCACCCCAGGGAGGAGCAATCAGCCCCAGCATTTT. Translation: CASTTPGRSNQPQHF.

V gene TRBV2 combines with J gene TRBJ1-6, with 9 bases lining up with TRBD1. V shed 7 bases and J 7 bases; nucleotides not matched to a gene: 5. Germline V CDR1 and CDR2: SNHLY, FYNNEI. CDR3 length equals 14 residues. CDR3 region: CASISGTGNSPLHF. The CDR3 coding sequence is TGTGCCAGCATCTCCGGGACAGGGAATTCACCCCTCCACTTT.

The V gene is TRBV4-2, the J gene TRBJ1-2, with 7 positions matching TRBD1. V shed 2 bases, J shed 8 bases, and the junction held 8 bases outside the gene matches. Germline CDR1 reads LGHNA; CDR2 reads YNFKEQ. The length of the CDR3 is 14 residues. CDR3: CASSQLTGNDGYTF. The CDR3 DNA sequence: TGTGCCAGCAGCCAATTGACAGGGAATGACGGCTACACCTTC.

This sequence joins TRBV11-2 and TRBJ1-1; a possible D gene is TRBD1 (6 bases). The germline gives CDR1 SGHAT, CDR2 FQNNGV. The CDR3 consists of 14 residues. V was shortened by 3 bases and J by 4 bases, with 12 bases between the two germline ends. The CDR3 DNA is TGTGCCAGCAGCTTCAACAGGGTACCCACTGAAGCTTTCTTT. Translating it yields CASSFNRVPTEAFF.

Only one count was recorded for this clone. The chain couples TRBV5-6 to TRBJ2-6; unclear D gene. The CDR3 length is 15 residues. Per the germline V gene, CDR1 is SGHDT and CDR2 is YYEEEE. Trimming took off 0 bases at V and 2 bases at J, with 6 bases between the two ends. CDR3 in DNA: TGTGCCAGCAGCTTGGTCGGTCCTGGGGCCAACGTCCTGACTTTC. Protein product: CASSLVGPGANVLTF.

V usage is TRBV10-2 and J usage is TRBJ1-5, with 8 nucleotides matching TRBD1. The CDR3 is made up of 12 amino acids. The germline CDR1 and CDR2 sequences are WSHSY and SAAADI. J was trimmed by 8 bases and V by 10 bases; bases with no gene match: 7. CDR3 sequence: CATRQGWEPQHF. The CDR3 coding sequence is TGCGCCACCAGACAGGGGTGGGAGCCCCAGCATTTT.

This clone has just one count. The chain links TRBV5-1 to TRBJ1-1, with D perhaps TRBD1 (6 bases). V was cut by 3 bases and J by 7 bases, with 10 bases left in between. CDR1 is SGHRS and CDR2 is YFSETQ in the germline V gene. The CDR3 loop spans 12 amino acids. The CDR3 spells CASSWTQGEAFF. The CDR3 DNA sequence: TGCGCCAGCAGCTGGACACAGGGTGAAGCTTTCTTT.